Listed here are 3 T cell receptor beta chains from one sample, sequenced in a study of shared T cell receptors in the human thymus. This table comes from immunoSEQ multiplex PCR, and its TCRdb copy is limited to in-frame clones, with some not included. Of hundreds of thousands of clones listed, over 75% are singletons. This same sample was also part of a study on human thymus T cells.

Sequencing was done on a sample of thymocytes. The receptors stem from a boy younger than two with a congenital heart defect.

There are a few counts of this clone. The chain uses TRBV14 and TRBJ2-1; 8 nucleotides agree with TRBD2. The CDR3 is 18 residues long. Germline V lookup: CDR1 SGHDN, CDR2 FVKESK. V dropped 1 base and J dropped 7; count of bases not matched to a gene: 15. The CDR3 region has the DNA TGTGCCAGCAGCCAAGTTCCGAAAGGAGCGGGAGTGCGGAATGAGCAGTTCTTC. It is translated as CASSQVPKGAGVRNEQFF.

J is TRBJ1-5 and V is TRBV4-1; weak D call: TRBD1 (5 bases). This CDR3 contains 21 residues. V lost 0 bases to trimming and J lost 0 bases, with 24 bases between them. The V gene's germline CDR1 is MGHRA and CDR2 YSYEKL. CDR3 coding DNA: TGCGCCAGCAGCCAAGATCCCACGGACAACATTGTGGGGTATAGCAATCAGCCCCAGCATTTT. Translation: CASSQDPTDNIVGYSNQPQHF.

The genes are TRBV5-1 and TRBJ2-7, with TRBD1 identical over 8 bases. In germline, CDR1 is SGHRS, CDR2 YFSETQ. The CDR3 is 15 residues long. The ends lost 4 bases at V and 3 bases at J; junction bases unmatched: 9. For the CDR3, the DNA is TGCGCCAGCAGCATCGACCGGGACAGGAACTACGAGCAGTACTTC. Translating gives CASSIDRDRNYEQYF.